The 21 T cell receptor beta chains in this list originate from one sample, sequenced in a study of cytomegalovirus exposure and HLA in healthy donors (dated 2017 in TCRdb). Library creation used the immunoSEQ multiplex PCR assay. The multiplex PCR relied on a mix of 60 forward primers for TCR Vbeta segments and 13 reverse primers for TCR Jbeta segments. Here the immuneACCESS table is served through TCRdb, limited to in-frame sequences with V and J called. Missing clones are a known gap in these copies; in checked studies unresolved V genes cover under half, and the rest lacks a known reason. The sample profile shows about 93,000 clones; 82% of them were found once. Clones ranked in the top ten supply about 3.8% of the sample. The sequencing sample was made of PBMCs. Receptors were obtained from a man aged 50 or older in good health and CMV-seronegative.

This chain links TRBV7-9 with TRBJ2-3; TRBD2 aligns across 13 bases. The trim removed 5 bases at V and 0 bases at J, leaving 2 bases unmatched. The CDR3 contains 16 residues. Looked up from germline, CDR1 is SEHNR and CDR2 is FQNEAQ (reference sequence). The CDR3 region is CASSQLAGGSTDTQYF. CDR3 bases: TGTGCCAGCAGCCAACTAGCGGGAGGGAGCACAGATACGCAGTATTTT.

The rearrangement joins TRBV28 to TRBJ2-5, with D perhaps TRBD1 (5 bases). CDR1 is MDHEN and CDR2 is SYDVKM in the germline V gene. Trimming pared 5 bases from V and 5 bases from J, leaving 12 bases between. There are 13 residues in the CDR3. CDR3 amino acids: CASSIRVGETQYF. The CDR3 nucleotides are TGTGCCAGCAGTATCAGGGTCGGGGAGACCCAGTACTTC.

V gene TRBV28 combines with J gene TRBJ2-6, with 7 bases that match TRBD2. There are 17 residues in the CDR3. Germline trimming cut 8 bases from V and 3 bases from J; bases unmatched to any gene: 13. The germline V gene encodes CDR1 MDHEN and CDR2 SYDVKM. CDR3 loop: CASGGEGSSIGANVLTF. The CDR3 DNA is TGTGCCAGCGGCGGGGAGGGTTCTTCTATTGGGGCCAACGTCCTGACTTTC.

CDR3 nucleotide sequence: TGTGCCAGCAGCGTAGGTCTAGGACAGGGGGCGAACAATGAGCAGTTCTTC. Protein sequence: CASSVGLGQGANNEQFF. The V gene is TRBV9, the J gene TRBJ2-1, with 11 bases aligning to TRBD1. Germline trimming cut 0 bases from V and 5 bases from J; bases unmatched to any gene: 7. CDR3 size: 17 residues. CDR1 is SGDLS and CDR2 is YYNGEE in the germline V gene.

This clone was picked up a small number of times. This chain uses TRBV28 with TRBJ1-4; D uncertain. Trimming stripped 4 bases from V and 8 bases from J, with 5 bases between. Germline lookup yields CDR1 MDHEN and CDR2 SYDVKM. CDR3 length: 11 residues. CDR3 in amino acids: CASSYTEKLFF. CDR3 in DNA: TGTGCCAGCAGTTACACGGAAAAACTGTTTTTT.

The chain carries TRBV5-3 and TRBJ2-4, with a weak D call TRBD1 (7 bases). TRBV5-3 is an ORF, and what it does is uncertain. V gave up 2 bases and J gave up 5 bases, with 17 bases separating them. CDR3 length equals 16 residues. The CDR3 region has the DNA TGTGCCAGAAGCTTATGGGCCAGGGGGGAAGAAAACATTCAGTACTTC. Protein sequence: CARSLWARGEENIQYF.

This clone was picked up a small number of times. This chain connects TRBV28 to TRBJ1-1; the D gene is possibly TRBD1 (5 bases). V lost 6 bases, J lost 6 bases, and 17 bases lay in between. The CDR3 length is 14 residues. CDR1 is MDHEN and CDR2 is SYDVKM in the germline V gene. CDR3 in DNA: TGTGCCAGCAGCCGAGACCGGGGGGGATCTGAAGCTTTCTTT. Protein sequence: CASSRDRGGSEAFF.

The chain couples TRBV11-1 to TRBJ1-4; TRBD1 matches at 7 bases. The ends lost 2 bases at V and 6 bases at J; junction bases unmatched: 3. Per the germline V gene, CDR1 is SGHAT and CDR2 is FQDESV (reference sequence). The CDR3 has 14 residues. CDR3: CASSLTGADEKLFF. The CDR3 DNA sequence: TGTGCCAGCAGCTTAACAGGGGCGGATGAAAAACTGTTTTTT. Full variable domain (rest looked up from reference TRBV11-1 and TRBJ1-4): EAEVAQSPRYKITEKSQAVAFWCDPISGHATLYWYRQILGQGPELLVQFQDESVVDDSQLPKDRFSAERLKGVDSTLKIQPAELGDSAMYLCASSLTGADEKLFFGSGTQLSVL.

This chain joins TRBV6-1 and TRBJ2-7; 7 nucleotides match TRBD2. The germline CDR1 and CDR2 sequences are MNHNS and SASEGT. With 1 base clipped from V and 7 bases from J, the junction kept 10 bases outside the gene matches. This CDR3 contains 15 residues. The CDR3 nucleotides read TGTGCCAGCAGTGAAGGCGGCCCTACAGCGGGAGAGCAGTACTTC. Translation gives CASSEGGPTAGEQYF.

The V and J genes are TRBV5-1 and TRBJ2-2, with D tentatively TRBD2 (7 bases). The CDR3 loop spans 15 amino acids. Trimming stripped 3 bases from V and 3 bases from J, with 12 bases between. Per the germline V gene, CDR1 is SGHRS and CDR2 is YFSETQ. CDR3 protein: CASSSSGGDTGELFF. DNA for the CDR3: TGCGCCAGCAGCTCCTCGGGGGGCGACACCGGGGAGCTGTTTTTT.

This clone has only a few counts. This chain joins TRBV6-5 and TRBJ2-4; a weak D match, TRBD1 (6 bases). The CDR3 is 15 amino acids. CDR1 and CDR2 (germline): MNHEY, SVGAGI. V lost 6 bases, J lost 3 bases, and 15 bases lay in between. The CDR3 loop reads CASSNSARGKNIQYF. The CDR3 DNA sequence: TGTGCCAGCAGCAACTCTGCCAGGGGCAAAAACATTCAGTACTTC.

This clone was recorded once. This sample also contains other DNA sequences that code for the same CDR3. This chain connects TRBV5-8 to TRBJ1-1; 10 bases agree with TRBD1. This CDR3 comprises 17 residues. Looked up from germline, CDR1 is SGHTS and CDR2 is YDEGEE. V was pared by 7 bases and J by 11 bases, with 23 bases of the junction left unmatched. The CDR3 loop is CASVWTGGVILSNGAFF. CDR3 DNA sequence: TGTGCCAGCGTGTGGACAGGGGGGGTTATACTGTCGAACGGGGCTTTCTTT.

The rearrangement joins TRBV9 to TRBJ1-2; 7 nucleotides line up with TRBD1. Looked up from germline, CDR1 is SGDLS and CDR2 is YYNGEE. V lost 3 bases to trimming and J lost 7 bases; unmatched junction nucleotides: 9. The CDR3 sequence is 14 residues long. CDR3 sequence: CASSAGQVSTGYTF. DNA for the CDR3: TGTGCCAGCAGCGCCGGACAGGTATCTACTGGCTACACCTTC.

This clone was observed a single time. Additional DNA sequences in this sample encode the identical CDR3. The rearrangement links TRBV28 to TRBJ1-5; 8 bases line up with TRBD1. Trimming cost V 2 bases and J 7 bases; bases outside gene matches: 7. Germline V gene lookup returns CDR1 MDHEN and CDR2 SYDVKM. The CDR3 has 15 residues. CDR3 in DNA: TGTGCCAGCAGTTTAGGACAGGGTTTTAGGCAGCCCCAGCATTTT. The encoded protein is CASSLGQGFRQPQHF.

The chain joins TRBV6-4 to TRBJ2-1; 14 bases map to TRBD2. The CDR3 runs 15 residues. CDR1 MRHNA and CDR2 SNTAGT come from the germline V gene. The trim removed 8 bases at V and 9 bases at J, leaving 9 bases unmatched. In nucleotides, the CDR3 is TGTGCCAGCTCAAGACTAGCGGGAGGGCCCGGTGAGCAGTTCTTC. It codes for CASSRLAGGPGEQFF.

V usage is TRBV29-1 and J usage is TRBJ1-1; 11 nucleotides align to TRBD1. The V segment lost 6 bases and the J segment 0 bases; nucleotides outside the gene matches: 3. Germline CDR1 is SQVTM and CDR2 is ANQGSEA. The CDR3 consists of 14 residues. CDR3 region: CSVGTGGMNTEAFF. DNA for the CDR3: TGCAGCGTCGGGACAGGGGGGATGAACACTGAAGCTTTCTTT.

The V call is TRBV6-1, the J call TRBJ2-7, with TRBD1 identical over 8 bases. After removal of 3 bases from V and 7 bases from J, the junction contained 17 bases not matched to a gene. The CDR3 runs 17 residues. Germline CDR1 is MNHNS and CDR2 is SASEGT. The CDR3, as DNA: TGTGCCAGCAGTGACCCATGGTCGTCAGGGGGCTCGTGGGAGCAGTACTTC. This encodes CASSDPWSSGGSWEQYF.

The CDR3 reads CASSLGVFGGHNEQFF. CDR3 DNA sequence: TGTGCCAGCAGCTTGGGAGTTTTTGGGGGCCACAATGAGCAGTTCTTC. This rearrangement joins TRBV5-5 to TRBJ2-1; D is possibly TRBD1 (6 bases). Germline assignment: CDR1 SGHKS and CDR2 YYEKEE (reference sequence). The CDR3 contains 16 residues. Trimming removed 0 bases at V and 5 bases at J, with 15 bases between.

The V call is TRBV14, the J call TRBJ1-2, with D tentatively TRBD1 (5 bases). Trimming removed 6 bases at V and 1 base at J, with 18 bases between. Germline-derived CDR1 and CDR2 are SGHDN and FVKESK. The CDR3 runs 16 residues. In DNA, the CDR3 is TGTGCCAGCAGGCTCCAGTGGGGCCTTCTTAACTATGGCTACACCTTC. It codes for CASRLQWGLLNYGYTF.

This chain links TRBV10-2 with TRBJ2-2, with D uncertain. The germline V and J ends were trimmed by 5 bases and 7 bases, with 5 bases remaining between them. This CDR3 spans 11 amino acids. Germline CDR1 WSHSY, CDR2 SAAADI. The DNA for the CDR3 is TGCGCCAGCAGTTATTACGGGGAGCTGTTTTTT. Translated, it gives CASSYYGELFF.

The genes are TRBV5-6 and TRBJ2-5, with D hard to call. Trimming removed 3 bases from V and 5 bases from J, with 11 bases in between. CDR3 length equals 13 residues. CDR1 and CDR2 from the germline V gene are SGHDT and YYEEEE. In DNA, the CDR3 is TGTGCCAGCAGCTACCCTCCAGGCGAGACCCAGTACTTC. Protein product: CASSYPPGETQYF.